This T cell receptor beta chain emerged from a study of T cells in Graves' hyperthyroidism and ophthalmopathy. This clonotype has at least ten counts. Its antigen remains unknown. Trimming at V came to 2 bases and at J to 5 bases, leaving 8 bases not matched to a gene. The CDR3 sequence is 16 residues long. Germline V gene sequence: CDR1 MNHEY, CDR2 SVGAGI. The TCR beta CDR3 regions underwent amplification using RNA transcripts as the source. The TCR CDR3 was amplified in a first-round RT-PCR using the HTBI primer set. One entry per CDR3 protein, called by TCRdb with MiXCR from the multiplex PCR reads. The table has over 350,000 distinct CDR3 sequences, about 15% seen once. Overall study findings and caveats: Most clonotypes that expanded in the thyroid above 0.001 also showed up in blood.

V gene TRBV6-5 combines with J gene TRBJ2-7, with 11 nucleotides matching TRBD1. The sequenced sample was blood. This TCR came from a man younger than 35 with Graves' ophthalmopathy. The CDR3 DNA is TGTGCCAGCAGTTACACAGCCGGGACAGGGGGTAACGAGCAGTACTTC. Translation: CASSYTAGTGGNEQYF.